This T cell receptor beta chain was sequenced in a study of T-cell memory formation after mild COVID-19. The V gene's germline CDR1 is LGHNA and CDR2 YNFKEQ. The CDR3 contains 16 residues. The V end was cut by 3 bases, the J end by 2 bases, with 15 bases between. Constant-segment-primed 5'RACE gave TCR alpha and TCR beta cDNA libraries with sample barcodes and UMIs. MiXCR, run by TCRdb on the 5' RACE reads, gives a single entry per CDR3 protein. The sample lists over 120,000 distinct CDR3 sequences, approximately 21% occurring once. Sequencing used PBMCs or a T cell subset sorted from them (not recorded which). The chain couples TRBV4-2 to TRBJ2-3; D is ambiguous. The receptor was isolated from an adult woman who had mild COVID-19 (a few samples of this study predate the infection). Cell type and time point are not known. The CDR3 coding sequence is TGTGCCAGCAGCCAGGAGACCGTCGCGAACACAGATACGCAGTATTTT. This gives the protein CASSQETVANTDTQYF.